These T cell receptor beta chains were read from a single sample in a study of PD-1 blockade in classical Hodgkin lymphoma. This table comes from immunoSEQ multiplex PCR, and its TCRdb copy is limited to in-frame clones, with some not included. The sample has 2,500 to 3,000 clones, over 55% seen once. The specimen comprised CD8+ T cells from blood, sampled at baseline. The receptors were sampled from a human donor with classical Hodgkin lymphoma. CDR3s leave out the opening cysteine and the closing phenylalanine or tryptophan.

CDR3aa: ASSLTYTYEQY
j_gene: TRBJ2-7
len: 11
v_gene: TRBV5-6

CDR3aa: ASSPGTATEAF
j_gene: TRBJ1-1
len: 11
v_gene: TRBV28

CDR3aa: ASRSKETQY
j_gene: TRBJ2-5
len: 9
v_gene: TRBV19

CDR3aa: ASSGTGQGALENTIY
j_gene: TRBJ1-3
len: 15
v_gene: TRBV7-2

CDR3aa: ASSTNKRGLKTYEQY
j_gene: TRBJ2-7
len: 15
v_gene: TRBV6-7

CDR3aa: SVEGLGFNTEAF
j_gene: TRBJ1-1
len: 12
v_gene: TRBV29-1

CDR3aa: ASSLGISSRDEQY
j_gene: TRBJ2-7
len: 13
v_gene: TRBV5-4

CDR3aa: ASSPRSTGATTEAF
j_gene: TRBJ1-1
len: 14
v_gene: TRBV4-3

CDR3aa: ASSFPGIGEQY
j_gene: TRBJ2-7
len: 11
v_gene: TRBV7-2

CDR3aa: ASSLGGGVQETQY
j_gene: TRBJ2-5
len: 13
v_gene: TRBV7-3

CDR3aa: ASSSRYEQY
j_gene: TRBJ2-7
len: 9
v_gene: TRBV7-9

CDR3aa: ASSLTYRGPGNTEAF
j_gene: TRBJ1-1
len: 15
v_gene: TRBV5-1

CDR3aa: ASSPPWGDEQF
j_gene: TRBJ2-1
len: 11
v_gene: TRBV4-1

CDR3aa: ASSLVGGRGEQY
j_gene: TRBJ2-7
len: 12
v_gene: TRBV11-3

CDR3aa: ASSLSKAVAEAF
j_gene: TRBJ1-1
len: 12
v_gene: TRBV27

CDR3aa: ASSQGEISGAKTQY
j_gene: TRBJ2-5
len: 14
v_gene: TRBV4-2

CDR3aa: ASSLGGQVHYGYT
j_gene: TRBJ1-2
len: 13
v_gene: TRBV5-4

CDR3aa: ATSQGSTEAF
j_gene: TRBJ1-1
len: 10
v_gene: TRBV5-5

CDR3aa: ASTTTDRGGNTIY
j_gene: TRBJ1-3
len: 13
v_gene: TRBV6-5

CDR3aa: ASSYPGGLNTEAF
j_gene: TRBJ1-1
len: 13
v_gene: TRBV5-1

CDR3aa: ASSSWEGNTEAF
j_gene: TRBJ1-1
len: 12
v_gene: TRBV7-6

CDR3aa: ASSQLGPYNSPLH
j_gene: TRBJ1-6
len: 13
v_gene: TRBV4-2

CDR3aa: ASSLAVTGEAF
j_gene: TRBJ1-1
len: 11
v_gene: TRBV5-1

CDR3aa: ASSLVGSGNEQF
j_gene: TRBJ2-1
len: 12
v_gene: TRBV7-8

CDR3aa: ASSPGGGTEAF
j_gene: TRBJ1-1
len: 11
v_gene: TRBV7-6

CDR3aa: ASGDVPNSPLH
j_gene: TRBJ1-6
len: 11
v_gene: TRBV2

CDR3aa: ASSWGGLGGT
j_gene: TRBJ1-2
len: 10
v_gene: TRBV7-9

CDR3aa: ASRSGLAYEQY
j_gene: TRBJ2-7
len: 11
v_gene: TRBV6-4

CDR3aa: ASSPGLGNYEQY
j_gene: TRBJ2-7
len: 12
v_gene: TRBV4-2

CDR3aa: ASSPPNQETQY
j_gene: TRBJ2-5
len: 11
v_gene: TRBV18

CDR3aa: ASRPAGASSYNEQF
j_gene: TRBJ2-1
len: 14
v_gene: TRBV6-6

CDR3aa: ASSSRRPGTRNTGELF
j_gene: TRBJ2-2
len: 16
v_gene: TRBV7-7

CDR3aa: ASRSGLGGSYEQY
j_gene: TRBJ2-7
len: 13
v_gene: TRBV6-5

CDR3aa: ASSYTGNEKLF
j_gene: TRBJ1-4
len: 11
v_gene: TRBV5-3

CDR3aa: ASVRGGRVTDTQY
j_gene: TRBJ2-3
len: 13
v_gene: TRBV6-5

CDR3aa: ASSLNPLGGIFNTEAF
j_gene: TRBJ1-1
len: 16
v_gene: TRBV9

CDR3aa: ASSALSGGANVLT
j_gene: TRBJ2-6
len: 13
v_gene: TRBV7-9

CDR3aa: ASSYPQSRANVLT
j_gene: TRBJ2-6
len: 13
v_gene: TRBV7-8

CDR3aa: ASSPRETSADTQY
j_gene: TRBJ2-3
len: 13
v_gene: TRBV7-1